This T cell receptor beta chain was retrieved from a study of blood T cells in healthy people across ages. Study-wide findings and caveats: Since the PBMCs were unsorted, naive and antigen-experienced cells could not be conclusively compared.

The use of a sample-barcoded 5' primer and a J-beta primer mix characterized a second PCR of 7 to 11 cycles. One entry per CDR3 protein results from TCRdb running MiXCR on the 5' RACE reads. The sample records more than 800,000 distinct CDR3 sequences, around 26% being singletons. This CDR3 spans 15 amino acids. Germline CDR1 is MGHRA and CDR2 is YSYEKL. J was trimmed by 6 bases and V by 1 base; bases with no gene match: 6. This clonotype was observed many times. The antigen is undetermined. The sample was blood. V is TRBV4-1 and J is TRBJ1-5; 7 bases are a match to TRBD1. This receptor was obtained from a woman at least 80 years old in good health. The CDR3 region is CASSQGDRTGQPQHF. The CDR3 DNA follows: TGCGCCAGCAGCCAAGGTGACAGGACAGGTCAGCCCCAGCATTTT.